This TCR beta chain comes out of a study of T cell changes during pregnancy in multiple sclerosis. This CDR3 has 11 residues. V lost 4 bases to trimming and J lost 7 bases, with 10 bases between them. The germline V gene has CDR1 DFQATT and CDR2 SNEGSKA (reference sequence). In this sample, this clone turned up once. Profiled with immunoSEQ multiplex PCR; TCRdb holds only in-frame clones, not every one. The data show under 75,000 clones, around 90% seen once. The sequenced sample was CD4+ T cells from peripheral blood mononuclear cells, obtained after pregnancy. V usage is TRBV20-1 and J usage is TRBJ1-2; a weak D match, TRBD1 (6 bases). This receptor was identified in a female donor with multiple sclerosis, enrolled in a pregnancy study. DNA for the CDR3: TGCAGTGCTAAACAGGGTTTTGGCTACACCTTC. Translating gives CSAKQGFGYTF.